This TCR beta chain came from a study of control samples from healthy donors and cancer patients. Libraries were prepared by immunoSEQ multiplex PCR; TCRdb keeps only in-frame clonotypes and omits some of them. The sample contains about 170,000 clones, around 88% of which appear only once. Germline V gene sequence: CDR1 MNHEY, CDR2 SVGAGI. This CDR3 has 14 amino acids. V shed 6 bases, J shed 6 bases, and the junction held 9 bases outside the gene matches. This clonotype was obtained from a woman under 40 in good health. This chain connects TRBV6-5 to TRBJ1-1; the match to TRBD1 covers 8 bases. The sample consisted of blood. The CDR3 nucleotides are TGTGCCAGCAGGCCGACAGGGGCAAGCGCTGAAGCTTTCTTT. Its protein is CASRPTGASAEAFF.